This T cell receptor (beta chain) was sequenced during a study of a mutant IDH1 vaccine in newly diagnosed glioma. The overall study: During weeks 1, 3, 5, 7, 11, 15, 19 and 23, patients received eight vaccinations.

The V and J ends lost 5 bases and 7 bases respectively, with 8 bases between them. This CDR3 is 12 amino acids long. Per germline, CDR1 SGHNT and CDR2 YENEEA. The table came from immunoSEQ multiplex PCR; TCRdb's copy has only in-frame clones and leaves some out. The data hold roughly 130,000 clones, with about 82% observed a single time. The study, taken as a whole, reports: Immune responses induced by vaccination arose in 93.3% of the patients.

This clone came up once. Its specificity is not known. Specified time point: week 11, during vaccination. Every vaccination contained 300 ug of the mutant IDH1 20-mer peptide and was paired with topical imiquimod. The rearrangement links TRBV11-3 to TRBJ2-2; possibly TRBD2 for D (5 bases). Sample: PBMCs, taken from a glioma patient whose treatment included an IDH1 peptide vaccine. The clonotype was recovered from a middle-aged man with glioma. The CDR3 is CASSPGVGELFF. The DNA of the CDR3 is TGTGCCAGCAGCCCCGGGGTCGGGGAGCTGTTTTTT.